This TCR beta chain was identified during a study of T cell responses to AZD1222 COVID-19 vaccine. The ends lost 3 bases at V and 9 bases at J; junction bases unmatched: 6. The CDR3 totals 15 residues. CDR1 and CDR2 from the germline V gene are KGHSH and LQKENI. Repertoires were generated with immunoSEQ multiplex PCR, while TCRdb's copy carries only in-frame clones and drops some. The sample consists of roughly 190,000 clones, over 90% of them appearing once. This sequence was found in an adult in good health. The J gene is TRBJ2-3, the V gene TRBV18, with TRBD2 matching 13 bases. This sample comprised peripheral blood, obtained on day 0 of AZD1222 vaccination. Here the CDR3 DNA reads TGTGCCAGCTCACCTACTAGCGGGGGGGCCCGAACGCAGTATTTT. Translation: CASSPTSGGARTQYF.